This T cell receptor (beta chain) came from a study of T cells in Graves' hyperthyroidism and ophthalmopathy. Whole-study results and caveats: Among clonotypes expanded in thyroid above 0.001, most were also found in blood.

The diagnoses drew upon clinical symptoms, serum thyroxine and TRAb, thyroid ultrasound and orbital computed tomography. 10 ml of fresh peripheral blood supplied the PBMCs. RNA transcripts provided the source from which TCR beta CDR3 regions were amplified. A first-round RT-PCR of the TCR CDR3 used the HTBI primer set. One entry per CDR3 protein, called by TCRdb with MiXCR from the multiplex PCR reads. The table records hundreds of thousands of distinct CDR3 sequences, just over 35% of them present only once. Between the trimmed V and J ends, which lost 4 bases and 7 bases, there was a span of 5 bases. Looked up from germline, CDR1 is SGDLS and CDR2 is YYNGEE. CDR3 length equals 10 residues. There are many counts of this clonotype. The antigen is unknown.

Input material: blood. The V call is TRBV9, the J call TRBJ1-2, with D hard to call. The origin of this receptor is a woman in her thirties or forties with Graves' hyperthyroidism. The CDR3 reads CASSPPGYTF. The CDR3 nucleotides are TGTGCCAGCAGCCCCCCTGGCTACACCTTC.